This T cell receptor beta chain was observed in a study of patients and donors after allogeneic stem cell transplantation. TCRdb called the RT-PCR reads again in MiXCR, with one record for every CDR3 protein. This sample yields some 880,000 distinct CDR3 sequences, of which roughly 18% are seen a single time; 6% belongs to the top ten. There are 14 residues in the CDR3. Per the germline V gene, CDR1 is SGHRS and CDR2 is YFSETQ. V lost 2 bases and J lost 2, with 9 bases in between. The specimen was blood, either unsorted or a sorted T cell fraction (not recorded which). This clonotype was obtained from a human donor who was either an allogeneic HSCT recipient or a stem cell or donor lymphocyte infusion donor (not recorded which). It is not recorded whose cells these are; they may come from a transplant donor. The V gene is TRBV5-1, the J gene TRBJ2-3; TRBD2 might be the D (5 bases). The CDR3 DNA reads TGCGCCAGCAGCTTAGACTATCTCACAGATACGCAGTATTTT. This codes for CASSLDYLTDTQYF. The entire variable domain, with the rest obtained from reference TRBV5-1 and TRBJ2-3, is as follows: KAGVTQTPRYLIKTRGQQVTLSCSPISGHRSVSWYQQTPGQGLQFLFEYFSETQRNKGNFPGRFSGRQFSNSRSEMNVSTLELGDSALYLCASSLDYLTDTQYFGPGTRLTVL.